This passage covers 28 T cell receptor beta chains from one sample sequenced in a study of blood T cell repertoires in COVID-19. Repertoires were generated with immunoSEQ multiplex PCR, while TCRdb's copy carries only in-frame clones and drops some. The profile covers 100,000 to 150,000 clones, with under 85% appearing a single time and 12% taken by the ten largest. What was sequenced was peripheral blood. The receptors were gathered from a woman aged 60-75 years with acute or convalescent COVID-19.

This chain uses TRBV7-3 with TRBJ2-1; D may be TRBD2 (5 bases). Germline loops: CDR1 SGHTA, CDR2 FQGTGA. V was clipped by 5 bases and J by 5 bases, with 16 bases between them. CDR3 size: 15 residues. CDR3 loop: CASSPGAGGHNEQFF. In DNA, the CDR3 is TGTGCCAGCAGCCCCGGTGCGGGCGGGCACAATGAGCAGTTCTTC.

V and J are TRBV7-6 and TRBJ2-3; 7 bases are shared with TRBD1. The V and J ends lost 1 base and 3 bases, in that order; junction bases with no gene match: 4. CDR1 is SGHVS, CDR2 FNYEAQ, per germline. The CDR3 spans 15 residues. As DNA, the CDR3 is TGTGCCAGCAGCTTAGGGACAGGCAGAACAGATACGCAGTATTTT. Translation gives CASSLGTGRTDTQYF.

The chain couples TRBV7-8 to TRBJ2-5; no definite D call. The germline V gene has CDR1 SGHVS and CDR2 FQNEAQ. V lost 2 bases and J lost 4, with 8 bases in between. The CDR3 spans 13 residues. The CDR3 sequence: CASSLIDRETQYF. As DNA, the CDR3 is TGTGCCAGCAGCTTAATAGATCGAGAGACCCAGTACTTC. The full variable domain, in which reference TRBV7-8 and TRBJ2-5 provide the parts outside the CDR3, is GAGVSQSPRYKVAKRGQDVALRCDPISGHVSLFWYQQALGQGPEFLTYFQNEAQLDKSGLPSDRFFAERPEGSVSTLKIQRTQQEDSAVYLCASSLIDRETQYFGPGTRLLVL.

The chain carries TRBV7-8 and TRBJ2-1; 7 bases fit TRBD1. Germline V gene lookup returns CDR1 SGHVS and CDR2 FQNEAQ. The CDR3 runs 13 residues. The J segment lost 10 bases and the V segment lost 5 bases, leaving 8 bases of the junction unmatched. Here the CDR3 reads CASSTDRVREQFF. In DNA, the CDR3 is TGTGCCAGCAGCACCGACAGGGTAAGGGAGCAGTTCTTC.

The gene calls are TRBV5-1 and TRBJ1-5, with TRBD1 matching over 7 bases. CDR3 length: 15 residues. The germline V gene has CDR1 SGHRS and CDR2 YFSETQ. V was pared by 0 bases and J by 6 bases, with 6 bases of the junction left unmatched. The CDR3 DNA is TGCGCCAGCAGCTTGGAAGGAGGGGGCAGTCAGCCCCAGCATTTT. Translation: CASSLEGGGSQPQHF.

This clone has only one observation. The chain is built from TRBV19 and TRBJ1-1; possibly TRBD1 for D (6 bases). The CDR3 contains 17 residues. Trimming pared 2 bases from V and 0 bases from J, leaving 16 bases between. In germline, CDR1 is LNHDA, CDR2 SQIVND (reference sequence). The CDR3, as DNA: TGTGCCAGTAGTATATTCGCAGGGGTAGGGTTGAACACTGAAGCTTTCTTT. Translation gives CASSIFAGVGLNTEAFF.

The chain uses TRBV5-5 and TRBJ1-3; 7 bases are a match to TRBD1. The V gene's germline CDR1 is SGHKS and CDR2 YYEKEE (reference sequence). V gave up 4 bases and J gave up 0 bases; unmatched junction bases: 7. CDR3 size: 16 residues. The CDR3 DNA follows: TGTGCCAGCAGCCCTCAAGGGGGCCACTCTGGAAACACCATATATTTT. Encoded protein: CASSPQGGHSGNTIYF.

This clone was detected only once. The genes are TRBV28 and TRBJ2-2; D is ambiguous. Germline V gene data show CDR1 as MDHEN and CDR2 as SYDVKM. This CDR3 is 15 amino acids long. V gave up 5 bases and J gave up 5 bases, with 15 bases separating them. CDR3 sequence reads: CASSPHDMATGELFF. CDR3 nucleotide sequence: TGTGCCAGCAGTCCGCACGACATGGCGACCGGGGAGCTGTTTTTT.

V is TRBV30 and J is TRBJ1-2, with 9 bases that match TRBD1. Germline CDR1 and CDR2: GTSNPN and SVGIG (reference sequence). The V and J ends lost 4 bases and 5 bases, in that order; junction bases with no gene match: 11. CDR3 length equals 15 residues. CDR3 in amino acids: CAWTDGTGMWYGYTF. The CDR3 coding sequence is TGTGCCTGGACCGACGGGACAGGGATGTGGTATGGCTACACCTTC.

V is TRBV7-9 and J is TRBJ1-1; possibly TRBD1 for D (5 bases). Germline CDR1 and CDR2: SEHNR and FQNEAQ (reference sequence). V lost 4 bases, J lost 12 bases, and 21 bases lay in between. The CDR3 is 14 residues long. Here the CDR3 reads CASSSQSFQGWPFF. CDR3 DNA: TGTGCCAGCAGCTCCCAATCTTTTCAGGGTTGGCCTTTCTTT.

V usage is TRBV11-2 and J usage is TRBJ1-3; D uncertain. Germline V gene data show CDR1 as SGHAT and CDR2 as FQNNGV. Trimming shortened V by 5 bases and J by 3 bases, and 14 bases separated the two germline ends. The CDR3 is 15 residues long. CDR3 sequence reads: CASSPRSQIGNTIYF. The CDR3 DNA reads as TGTGCCAGCAGCCCCCGTAGCCAGATTGGAAACACCATATATTTT. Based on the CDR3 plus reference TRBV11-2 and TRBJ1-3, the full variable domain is EAGVAQSPRYKIIEKRQSVAFWCNPISGHATLYWYQQILGQGPKLLIQFQNNGVVDDSQLPKDRFSAERLKGVDSTLKIQPAKLEDSAVYLCASSPRSQIGNTIYFGEGSWLTVV.

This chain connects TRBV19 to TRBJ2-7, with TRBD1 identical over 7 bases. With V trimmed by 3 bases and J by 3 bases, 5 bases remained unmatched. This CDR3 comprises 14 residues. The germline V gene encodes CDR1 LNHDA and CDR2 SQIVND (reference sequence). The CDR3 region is CASSMGDSDYEQYF. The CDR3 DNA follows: TGTGCCAGTAGTATGGGGGACAGTGACTACGAGCAGTACTTC.

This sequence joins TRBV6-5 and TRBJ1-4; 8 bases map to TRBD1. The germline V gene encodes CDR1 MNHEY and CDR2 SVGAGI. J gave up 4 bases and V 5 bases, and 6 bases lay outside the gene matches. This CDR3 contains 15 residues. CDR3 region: CASSNTGGRNEKLFF. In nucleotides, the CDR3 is TGTGCCAGCAGTAACACAGGGGGGCGTAATGAAAAACTGTTTTTT.

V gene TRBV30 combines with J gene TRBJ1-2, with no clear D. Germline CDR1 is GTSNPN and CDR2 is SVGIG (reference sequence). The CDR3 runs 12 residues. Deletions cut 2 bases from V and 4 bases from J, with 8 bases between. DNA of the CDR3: TGTGCCTGGAGTACGGGTAGCTATGGCTACACCTTC. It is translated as CAWSTGSYGYTF.

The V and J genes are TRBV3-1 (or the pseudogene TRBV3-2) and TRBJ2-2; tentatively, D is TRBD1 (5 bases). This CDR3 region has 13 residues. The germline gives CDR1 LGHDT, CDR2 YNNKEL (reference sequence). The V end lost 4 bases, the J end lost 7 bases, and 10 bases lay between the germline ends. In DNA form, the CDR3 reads TGTGCCAGCAGCCTAGGGGTAAACGGGGAGCTGTTTTTT. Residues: CASSLGVNGELFF.

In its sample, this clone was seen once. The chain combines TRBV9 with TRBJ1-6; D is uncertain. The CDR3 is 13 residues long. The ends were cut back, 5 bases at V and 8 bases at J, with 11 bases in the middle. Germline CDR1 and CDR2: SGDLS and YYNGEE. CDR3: CASRRDSYSPLHF. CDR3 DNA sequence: TGTGCCAGCAGGCGAGACTCATATTCACCCCTCCACTTT.

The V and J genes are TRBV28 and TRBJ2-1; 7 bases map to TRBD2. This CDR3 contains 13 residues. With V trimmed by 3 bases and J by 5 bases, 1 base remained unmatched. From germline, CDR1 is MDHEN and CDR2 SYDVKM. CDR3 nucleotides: TGTGCCAGCAGTTTGGGACTACACAATGAGCAGTTCTTC. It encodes CASSLGLHNEQFF.

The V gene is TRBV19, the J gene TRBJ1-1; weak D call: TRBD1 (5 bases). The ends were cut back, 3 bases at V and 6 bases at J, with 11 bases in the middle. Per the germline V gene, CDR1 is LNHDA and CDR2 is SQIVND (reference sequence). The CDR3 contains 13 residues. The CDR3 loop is CASSIGHSSEAFF. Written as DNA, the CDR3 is TGTGCCAGTAGTATCGGACATTCCTCTGAAGCTTTCTTT.

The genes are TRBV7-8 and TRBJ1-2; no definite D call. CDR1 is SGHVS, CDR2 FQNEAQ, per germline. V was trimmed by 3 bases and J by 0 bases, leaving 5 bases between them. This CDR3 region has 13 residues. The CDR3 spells CASSFRANYGYTF. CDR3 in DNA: TGTGCCAGCAGCTTTAGAGCTAACTATGGCTACACCTTC.

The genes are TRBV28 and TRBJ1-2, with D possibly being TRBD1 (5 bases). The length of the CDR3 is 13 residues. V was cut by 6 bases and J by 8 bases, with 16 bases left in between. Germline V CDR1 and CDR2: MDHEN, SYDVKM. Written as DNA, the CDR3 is TGTGCCAGCAGGGTGACAGCCTCTCACGGCTACACCTTC. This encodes CASRVTASHGYTF.

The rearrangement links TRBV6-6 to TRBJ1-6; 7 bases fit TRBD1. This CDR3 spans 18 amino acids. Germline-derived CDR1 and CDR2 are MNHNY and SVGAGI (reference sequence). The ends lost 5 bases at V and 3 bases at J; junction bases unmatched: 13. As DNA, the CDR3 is TGTGCCAGCAGTCGGGACAGTCGAGCCTTCCACTATAATTCACCCCTCCACTTT. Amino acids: CASSRDSRAFHYNSPLHF.

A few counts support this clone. The CDR3 DNA reads as TGCGCCAGCAGCCAGTCTGGAGCCCTTTCAAAGACCCAGTACTTC. This translates into CASSQSGALSKTQYF. The genes are TRBV4-1 and TRBJ2-5; D uncertain. Germline loops: CDR1 MGHRA, CDR2 YSYEKL. The CDR3 has 15 residues. The V end was cut by 3 bases, the J end by 6 bases, with 17 bases between.

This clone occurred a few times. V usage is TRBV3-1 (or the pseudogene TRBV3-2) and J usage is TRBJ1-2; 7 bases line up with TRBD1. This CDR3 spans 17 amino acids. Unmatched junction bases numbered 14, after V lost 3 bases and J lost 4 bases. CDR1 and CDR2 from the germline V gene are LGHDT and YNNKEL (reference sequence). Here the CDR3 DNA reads TGTGCCAGCAGCCACGGATTTAGGGGGCAGGTCCCCTATGGCTACACCTTC. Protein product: CASSHGFRGQVPYGYTF.

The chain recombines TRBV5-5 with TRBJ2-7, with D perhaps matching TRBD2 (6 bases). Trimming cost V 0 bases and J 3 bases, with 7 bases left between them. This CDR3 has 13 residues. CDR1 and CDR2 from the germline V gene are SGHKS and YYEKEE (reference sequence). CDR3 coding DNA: TGTGCCAGCAGCTTGGGGGGAGGCTACGAGCAGTACTTC. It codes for CASSLGGGYEQYF.

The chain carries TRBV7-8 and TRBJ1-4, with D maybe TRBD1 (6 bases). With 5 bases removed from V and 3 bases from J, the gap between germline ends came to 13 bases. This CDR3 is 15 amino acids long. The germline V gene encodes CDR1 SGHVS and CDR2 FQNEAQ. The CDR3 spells CASSAWTDANEKLFF. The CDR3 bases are TGTGCCAGCAGCGCCTGGACAGACGCTAATGAAAAACTGTTTTTT. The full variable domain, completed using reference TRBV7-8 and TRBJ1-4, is GAGVSQSPRYKVAKRGQDVALRCDPISGHVSLFWYQQALGQGPEFLTYFQNEAQLDKSGLPSDRFFAERPEGSVSTLKIQRTQQEDSAVYLCASSAWTDANEKLFFGSGTQLSVL.

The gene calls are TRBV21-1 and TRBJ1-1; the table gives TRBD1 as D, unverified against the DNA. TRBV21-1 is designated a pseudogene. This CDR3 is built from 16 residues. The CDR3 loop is CASSAVKSGFKTEAFF. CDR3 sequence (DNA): TGTGCCAGCAGCGCTGTCAAATCAGGATTTAAAACTGAAGCTTTCTTT.

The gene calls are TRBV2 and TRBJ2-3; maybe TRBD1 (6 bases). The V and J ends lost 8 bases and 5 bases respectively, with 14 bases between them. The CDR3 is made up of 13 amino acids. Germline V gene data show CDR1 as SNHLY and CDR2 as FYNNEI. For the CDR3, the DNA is TGTGCCAGCGCCAGACCAGGGGTAGATACGCAGTATTTT. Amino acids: CASARPGVDTQYF.

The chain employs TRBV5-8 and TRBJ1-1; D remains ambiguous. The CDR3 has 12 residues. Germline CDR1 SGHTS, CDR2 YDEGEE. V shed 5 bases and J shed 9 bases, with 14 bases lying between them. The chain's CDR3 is CASRPGWDKAFF. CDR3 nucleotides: TGTGCCAGCAGACCGGGATGGGATAAAGCTTTCTTT. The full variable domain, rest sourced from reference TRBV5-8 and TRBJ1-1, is EAGVTQSPTHLIKTRGQQATLRCSPISGHTSVYWYQQALGLGLQFLLWYDEGEERNRGNFPPRFSGRQFPNYSSELNVNALELEDSALYLCASRPGWDKAFFGQGTRLTVV.